Detailed here is one T cell receptor (beta chain). Its antigen remains unidentified. No much larger clone exists at a distance of one base, and base qualities are not known. This sample stems from a study of blood T cell repertoires in COVID-19 (dated by TCRdb to the early 2020s). About the study as a whole: Collaborator samples came from the United States, Italy and Spain and covered acute and convalescent phases of COVID-19. The prospective study material was composed of cDNA or gDNA derived from T cells, B-cell-depleted T cells, or PBMCs. Samples were obtained from the ongoing ImmuneRACE study (first 160 participants) and from some 1,300 subjects provided by 6 global collaborators. A de-identified subject ID, COVID-19 status, age in years and sex were almost always included in the sample metadata. The repertoires were released in a freely available public database intended as a resource for research on the immune response to SARS-CoV-2. Where HLA class I and class II types were available, the types were taken from metadata supplied by the sample provider, not from assay-based typing. Deeply sampled blood TCRbeta repertoires from subjects exposed to, actively infected with, or recovered from COVID-19 were included in the dataset.

The immunoSEQ Assay, a bias-controlled multiplex PCR, was used to amplify TCRbeta CDR3 regions from genomic DNA. Concerning the study's data processing: Nucleated cell counts per sample were estimated from amplification of reference gene primers within the assay. Sequence reads were collapsed and filtered to measure the absolute abundance of every unique TCRbeta CDR3 rearrangement. For each sample, productive Simpson clonality was calculated by taking the square root of Simpson's diversity index across productive rearrangements. TCRdb holds this immuneACCESS table with in-frame rearrangements only. Some clones are missing; in checked studies, unresolved V genes explain under half, and the rest has no known cause. The DNA was the basis for D and trimming; V, J and clone size are from that table. The sample table shows approximately 160,000 clones, and approximately 82% are seen once. The biggest ten clones account for less than 4% of the sample.

Clipping removes 7 bases from V and 6 bases from J, with 12 as the unmatched junction base count. According to the germline V gene, CDR1 reads MDHEN and CDR2 reads SYDVKM. From the cysteine through the phenylalanine, the CDR3 covers 15 amino acids. Only the CDR3 portion is preserved as DNA: 45 bases, with reading frame beginning at the first base. The investigation overall reported the following: Clinical and demographic metadata were provided uncurated, with the amount varying by source and participant.

Enrolling through a virtual design, the prospective study's participants ranged in age from roughly 18 to 95 years and lived across around 25 United States geographic areas. To assign participants to cohorts, the prospective study relied on clinical history that participants themselves reported in a screening survey and a study questionnaire. In the prospective study, mobile phlebotomists collected whole blood, serum and a nasopharyngeal or oropharyngeal swab from each participant. Additional blood draws and questionnaires over an approximately two-month period could optionally be provided by prospective study participants. Before DNA extraction, prospective study blood samples were shipped either frozen or at room temperature.

Sample: PBMCs or T cells enriched from blood (not recorded which). The sequence was obtained from a woman between 45 and 60 years old in a cohort exposed to, infected with or recovered from COVID-19 (not recorded which). The chain is made from TRBV28 and TRBJ1-5; 7 central bases correspond to TRBD1. The CDR3 sequence is CASNDRQGVLQPQHF. The nucleotides read TGTGCCAGCAACGACCGACAGGGAGTGCTTCAGCCCCAGCATTTT.